The 12 T cell receptor beta chains below all came from one sample that was sequenced in a study of T cells in Graves' hyperthyroidism and ophthalmopathy. Researchers took RNA transcripts and amplified the TCR beta CDR3 regions from them. The HTBI primer set was used in a first-round RT-PCR of the TCR CDR3. Using its own MiXCR run on the multiplex PCR reads, TCRdb lists one record per CDR3 protein. In the table there are approximately 420,000 distinct CDR3 sequences, approximately 14% of which are singletons. The sample consisted of blood. These receptors were taken from a woman between 18 and 30 years old with Graves' hyperthyroidism.

This clonotype was recorded at least ten times. The chain links TRBV7-9 to TRBJ1-2; 10 bases map to TRBD1. Germline V CDR1 and CDR2: SEHNR, FQNEAQ (reference sequence). The CDR3 extends over 15 amino acids. Losses at the gene ends were 0 bases for V and 7 bases for J; bases not matched to a gene: 5. The CDR3 loop is CASSLADRGIFGYTF. Here the CDR3 DNA reads TGTGCCAGCAGCTTAGCGGACAGGGGGATCTTTGGCTACACCTTC. Full variable domain (rest looked up from reference TRBV7-9 and TRBJ1-2): DTGVSQNPRHKITKRGQNVTFRCDPISEHNRLYWYRQTLGQGPEFLTYFQNEAQLEKSRLLSDRFSAERPKGSFSTLEIQRTEQGDSAMYLCASSLADRGIFGYTFGSGTRLTVV.

The chain combines TRBV30 with TRBJ1-2; weak D call: TRBD1 (6 bases). The CDR3 is 14 amino acids. Germline V gives CDR1 GTSNPN, CDR2 SVGIG (reference sequence). With 2 bases removed from V and 2 bases from J, the gap between germline ends came to 12 bases. CDR3 amino acids: CAWSPLGANYGYTF. Here the CDR3 DNA reads TGTGCCTGGAGTCCCCTGGGGGCCAACTATGGCTACACCTTC. The full variable domain, rest sourced from reference TRBV30 and TRBJ1-2, is SQTIHQWPATLVQPVGSPLSLECTVEGTSNPNLYWYRQAAGRGLQLLFYSVGIGQISSEVPQNLSASRPQDRQFILSSKKLLLSDSGFYLCAWSPLGANYGYTFGSGTRLTVV.

This chain joins TRBV29-1 and TRBJ2-7; D might be TRBD1 (5 bases). The CDR3 sequence is 13 residues long. Deletions cut 8 bases from V and 2 bases from J, with 16 bases between. Germline CDR1 is SQVTM and CDR2 is ANQGSEA. The CDR3 loop reads CSIEGASTYEQYF. CDR3 in DNA: TGCAGCATCGAAGGGGCGTCCACCTACGAGCAGTACTTC.

The genes are TRBV6-1 and TRBJ2-7; perhaps TRBD2 as D (7 bases). CDR1 is MNHNS and CDR2 is SASEGT in the germline V gene. The ends were cut back, 8 bases at V and 3 bases at J, with 20 bases in the middle. The CDR3 contains 15 residues. The CDR3 reads CASRERGGSGYEQYF. The CDR3 DNA follows: TGTGCCAGCCGGGAGAGGGGGGGGTCGGGCTACGAGCAGTACTTC.

The rearrangement uses TRBV20-1 and TRBJ2-7; a weak D match, TRBD1 (6 bases). CDR1 is DFQATT, CDR2 SNEGSKA, per germline (reference sequence). V was trimmed by 6 bases and J by 2 bases, leaving 17 bases between them. This CDR3 is 14 amino acids long. CDR3 region: CSALSDRLPYEQYF. CDR3 bases: TGCAGTGCCCTCTCCGACAGGTTACCCTACGAGCAGTACTTC.

This chain joins TRBV5-5 and TRBJ1-2; 7 nucleotides align to TRBD1. Germline V lookup: CDR1 SGHKS, CDR2 YYEKEE (reference sequence). V trimming: 3 bases; J trimming: 2 bases; junction bases outside the gene matches: 16. This CDR3 region has 18 residues. The CDR3 DNA follows: TGTGCCAGCAGCTACGGGACAGCCGAACTTCACCCAAACTATGGCTACACCTTC. It yields the protein CASSYGTAELHPNYGYTF.

This clonotype appeared many times. The chain joins TRBV4-2 to TRBJ1-1, with D maybe TRBD1 (6 bases). Germline CDR1 is LGHNA and CDR2 is YNFKEQ. CDR3 length: 17 amino acids. The V end was cut by 3 bases, the J end by 1 base, with 18 bases between. Written as DNA, the CDR3 is TGTGCCAGCAGCCAGACGATGGACAGACGAAAGAACACTGAAGCTTTCTTT. Encoded protein: CASSQTMDRRKNTEAFF.

This clonotype was recorded many times. The rearrangement joins TRBV28 to TRBJ2-4; the D is unclear. Germline CDR1 and CDR2: MDHEN and SYDVKM. The CDR3 is 14 amino acids. The V end lost 2 bases, the J end lost 0 bases, and 5 bases lay between the germline ends. CDR3 in DNA: TGTGCCAGCAGTTTACGACTAGCCAAAAACATTCAGTACTTC. Translation: CASSLRLAKNIQYF.

The table lists this clonotype with many counts. This chain joins TRBV28 and TRBJ2-7, with TRBD2 as a possible D gene (6 bases). The V and J ends lost 5 bases and 6 bases respectively, with 17 bases between them. The CDR3 covers 14 residues. CDR1 and CDR2 from the germline V gene are MDHEN and SYDVKM. The CDR3 nucleotides read TGTGCCAGCAGTATGAAAGGGGCCGGGGGCGAGCAGTACTTC. Residues: CASSMKGAGGEQYF.

The chain uses TRBV2 and TRBJ2-2; TRBD1 might be the D (6 bases). Germline lookup yields CDR1 SNHLY and CDR2 FYNNEI. CDR3 length: 17 amino acids. With 2 bases removed from V and 0 bases from J, the gap between germline ends came to 13 bases. The CDR3 region is CASSESGAKSNTGELFF. The CDR3 nucleotides read TGTGCCAGCAGTGAATCAGGGGCGAAGTCGAACACCGGGGAGCTGTTTTTT. The whole variable domain, remainder taken from reference TRBV2 and TRBJ2-2, is EPEVTQTPSHQVTQMGQEVILRCVPISNHLYFYWYRQILGQKVEFLVSFYNNEISEKSEIFDDQFSVERPDGSNFTLKIRSTKLEDSAMYFCASSESGAKSNTGELFFGEGSRLTVL.

At least ten counts were recorded for this clonotype. This sequence joins TRBV27 and TRBJ2-3; 7 nucleotides match TRBD2. The germline V gene encodes CDR1 MNHEY and CDR2 SMNVEV (reference sequence). The junction had 10 bases not matched to a gene; V was cut back by 5 bases and J by 5 bases. This CDR3 has 15 amino acids. DNA for the CDR3: TGTGCCAGCAGTCCCCTCGGACTAGTAGGAGATACGCAGTATTTT. It specifies CASSPLGLVGDTQYF.

This clonotype was detected many times. The chain combines TRBV29-1 with TRBJ2-3; 9 bases align to TRBD1. J gave up 4 bases and V 3 bases, and 8 bases lay outside the gene matches. CDR1 SQVTM and CDR2 ANQGSEA come from the germline V gene. CDR3 length: 15 residues. DNA of the CDR3: TGCAGCGTTGACGATTTACAGGGGGCATCAGATACGCAGTATTTT. It encodes CSVDDLQGASDTQYF.